Shown below are 25 T cell receptor beta chains from a single sample sequenced in a study of T-cell memory formation after mild COVID-19. TCRdb fed the 5' RACE reads into MiXCR, producing one record per CDR3 protein. This sample has 250,000 to 300,000 distinct CDR3 sequences, with 15% to 20% found just once. The sample taken for sequencing was PBMCs or a T cell subset sorted from them (not recorded which). These receptors came from a man aged 18 to 29 who had mild COVID-19 (a few samples of this study predate the infection). Cell type and time point are not known.

In DNA form, the CDR3 reads TGTGCCAGCAGCTTGGCCGGTAGCAACACTGAAGCTTTCTTT. Encoded protein: CASSLAGSNTEAFF. The V gene is TRBV5-4, the J gene TRBJ1-1; D unclear. The germline gives CDR1 SGHNT, CDR2 YYREEE (reference sequence). Trimming left V 0 bases short and J 2 bases short, with 8 bases between. CDR3 size: 14 residues.

The chain links TRBV20-1 to TRBJ1-2; D is uncertain. CDR1 and CDR2 from the germline V gene are DFQATT and SNEGSKA (reference sequence). The CDR3 is made up of 12 amino acids. The V end was cut by 3 bases, the J end by 1 base, with 6 bases between. CDR3 nucleotide sequence: TGCAGTGCTAGGCCCGATAACTATGGCTACACCTTC. Protein sequence: CSARPDNYGYTF.

V gene TRBV27 combines with J gene TRBJ1-1; 8 bases fit TRBD1. Trimming cost V 8 bases and J 11 bases; bases outside gene matches: 10. CDR3 size: 12 residues. CDR1 MNHEY and CDR2 SMNVEV come from the germline V gene (reference sequence). DNA for the CDR3: TGTGCCAGCTCCCGTTGGGGACAGGTCGCTTTCTTT. Translating it yields CASSRWGQVAFF.

The DNA of the CDR3 is TGTGCCAGCAGCCGGACCGGGAAACAGACCCAGTACTTC. It is translated as CASSRTGKQTQYF. The chain links TRBV7-9 to TRBJ2-5; D possibly corresponds to TRBD2 (5 bases). Germline CDR1 is SEHNR and CDR2 is FQNEAQ (reference sequence). The CDR3 is 13 amino acids. Deletions cut 5 bases from V and 6 bases from J, with 13 bases between.

The chain employs TRBV9 and TRBJ1-4; D uncertain. Germline loops: CDR1 SGDLS, CDR2 YYNGEE. This CDR3 has 14 residues. The V and J ends lost 4 bases and 8 bases respectively, with 15 bases between them. The CDR3 is CASSPPMGGEKLFF. DNA for the CDR3: TGTGCCAGCAGCCCACCTATGGGTGGCGAAAAACTGTTTTTT.

V is TRBV4-1 and J is TRBJ2-5, with 8 bases aligning to TRBD1. CDR3 length equals 14 residues. With 2 bases clipped from V and 1 base from J, the junction kept 0 bases outside the gene matches. Germline assignment: CDR1 MGHRA and CDR2 YSYEKL. CDR3 DNA sequence: TGCGCCAGCAGCCAACAGGGGGCCCAAGAGACCCAGTACTTC. Translation gives CASSQQGAQETQYF.

This clonotype was counted only a few times. The gene calls are TRBV3-1 and TRBJ2-6, with 7 bases fitting TRBD1. Unmatched junction bases numbered 1, after V lost 3 bases and J lost 2 bases. The CDR3 length is 15 residues. The V gene's germline CDR1 is LGHDT and CDR2 YNNKEL (reference sequence). DNA of the CDR3: TGTGCCAGCAGCCAGGGACAGCCTGGGGCCAACGTCCTGACTTTC. Residues: CASSQGQPGANVLTF.

This clonotype was detected a few times. The V and J genes are TRBV5-7 and TRBJ2-4; maybe TRBD2 (7 bases). TRBV5-7 carries the ORF label, with uncertain function. The length of the CDR3 is 18 residues. V was trimmed by 6 bases and J by 0 bases, leaving 22 bases between them. Here the CDR3 reads CASNHSGNRALAKNIQYF. The CDR3 DNA follows: TGTGCCAGCAACCACAGCGGGAACAGGGCACTAGCCAAAAACATTCAGTACTTC.

The chain links TRBV7-6 to TRBJ2-3; a possible D gene is TRBD2 (5 bases). The V gene lost 4 bases and the J gene lost 1 base, with 9 bases spanning the gap. This CDR3 spans 14 amino acids. Germline CDR1 reads SGHVS; CDR2 reads FNYEAQ. CDR3 DNA: TGTGCCAGCAGCTCACTAGAGCGCACAGATACGCAGTATTTT. Amino acids: CASSSLERTDTQYF.

This clonotype was recorded at least ten times. V gene TRBV4-3 combines with J gene TRBJ2-1; 8 bases fit TRBD1. After removal of 3 bases from V and 6 bases from J, the junction contained 4 bases not matched to a gene. This CDR3 is 14 amino acids long. Germline CDR1 is LGHNA and CDR2 is YSLEER. The CDR3 region has the DNA TGCGCCAGCAGCCATGACAGGGGTATCAATGAGCAGTTCTTC. This sequence encodes CASSHDRGINEQFF.

Of note for this clonotype: Mismatch with germline at one junction end may stem from a read error. This rearrangement joins TRBV7-3 to TRBJ2-2; 8 bases are a match to TRBD2. From germline, CDR1 is SGHTA and CDR2 FQGTGA. The CDR3 contains 12 residues. The CDR3 reads CASSGSRGGLFF. CDR3 nucleotide sequence: TGTGCCAGCAGCGGATCCCGGGGGGGGCTGTTTTTT.

This clonotype was seen only a few times. The rearrangement joins TRBV29-1 to TRBJ2-5, with D possibly matching TRBD1 (6 bases). V was cut by 7 bases and J by 0 bases, with 9 bases left in between. CDR1 SQVTM and CDR2 ANQGSEA come from the germline V gene. The CDR3 loop spans 12 amino acids. CDR3 amino acids: CSAYRDQETQYF. CDR3 bases: TGCAGCGCCTACAGGGACCAAGAGACCCAGTACTTC. Complete variable domain (other parts from reference TRBV29-1 and TRBJ2-5): SAVISQKPSRDICQRGTSLTIQCQVDSQVTMMFWYRQQPGQSLTLIATANQGSEATYESGFVIDKFPISRPNLTFSTLTVSNMSPEDSSIYLCSAYRDQETQYFGPGTRLLVL.

The rearrangement links TRBV11-1 to TRBJ2-3, with D uncertain. Trimming took 3 bases from V and 6 from J, leaving 13 bases between them. Germline CDR1 reads SGHAT; CDR2 reads FQDESV (reference sequence). This CDR3 is 14 amino acids long. CDR3 in DNA: TGTGCCAGCAGCTTCGACCGAACGAGGGATACGCAGTATTTT. This codes for CASSFDRTRDTQYF. Full variable domain (outside the CDR3, taken from reference TRBV11-1 and TRBJ2-3): EAEVAQSPRYKITEKSQAVAFWCDPISGHATLYWYRQILGQGPELLVQFQDESVVDDSQLPKDRFSAERLKGVDSTLKIQPAELGDSAMYLCASSFDRTRDTQYFGPGTRLTVL.

This clonotype has only a few counts. The rearrangement joins TRBV7-9 to TRBJ1-1; D may be TRBD1 (5 bases). There are 14 residues in the CDR3. Germline assignment: CDR1 SEHNR and CDR2 FQNEAQ (reference sequence). Deletions cut 3 bases from V and 5 bases from J, with 13 bases between. CDR3 DNA: TGTGCCAGCAGCTTTACAGGTGTCGGGACTGAAGCTTTCTTT. Its translation: CASSFTGVGTEAFF. The full variable domain, rest sourced from reference TRBV7-9 and TRBJ1-1, is DTGVSQNPRHKITKRGQNVTFRCDPISEHNRLYWYRQTLGQGPEFLTYFQNEAQLEKSRLLSDRFSAERPKGSFSTLEIQRTEQGDSAMYLCASSFTGVGTEAFFGQGTRLTVV.

This sequence joins TRBV5-1 and TRBJ2-2, with 9 bases matching TRBD1. CDR1 and CDR2 (germline): SGHRS, YFSETQ. The CDR3 sequence is 15 residues long. The V segment lost 5 bases and the J segment 7 bases; nucleotides outside the gene matches: 9. The CDR3 reads CASSPTGGQSGELFF. The CDR3 region has the DNA TGCGCCAGCAGTCCTACAGGGGGCCAGAGCGGGGAGCTGTTTTTT.

This clonotype has a handful of counts. The J gene is TRBJ2-5, the V gene TRBV11-2, with D hard to call. The germline CDR1 and CDR2 sequences are SGHAT and FQNNGV. The V end lost 2 bases, the J end lost 1 base, and 14 bases lay between the germline ends. The CDR3 runs to 16 residues. The CDR3 nucleotides read TGTGCCAGCAGCTTACGACCCTGGTGGGGCCAAGAGACCCAGTACTTC. Protein: CASSLRPWWGQETQYF.

The chain employs TRBV7-9 and TRBJ2-1; 7 nucleotides match TRBD2. Germline values: CDR1 SEHNR, CDR2 FQNEAQ (reference sequence). This CDR3 region has 15 residues. V lost 4 bases to trimming and J lost 3 bases; unmatched junction nucleotides: 6. CDR3 sequence (DNA): TGTGCCAGCAGCTCCCGCGGGGGTCTCTACAATGAGCAGTTCTTC. This gives the protein CASSSRGGLYNEQFF.

This chain joins TRBV12-3 or TRBV12-4 and TRBJ2-5, with D perhaps given as TRBD1 or TRBD2 (5 bases each). The CDR3 sequence is 14 residues long. Trimming pared 4 bases from V and 2 bases from J, leaving 11 bases between. This chain's CDR3 is CASSSRDPQETQYF. The CDR3 DNA reads TGTGCCAGCAGTTCCCGGGACCCGCAAGAGACCCAGTACTTC.

This clonotype turned up a few times. The chain employs TRBV29-1 and TRBJ2-3, with TRBD2 identical over 7 bases. With 5 bases clipped from V and 3 bases from J, the junction kept 14 bases outside the gene matches. Per the germline V gene, CDR1 is SQVTM and CDR2 is ANQGSEA. The CDR3 totals 16 residues. CDR3 in DNA: TGCAGCGTTACCGAATTTAATCGGGGGGAAACAGATACGCAGTATTTT. This sequence encodes CSVTEFNRGETDTQYF.

The V and J genes are TRBV7-2 and TRBJ1-5, with 11 bases lining up with TRBD1. V lost 5 bases to trimming and J lost 5 bases; unmatched junction nucleotides: 5. The CDR3 length is 15 residues. Germline CDR1 is SGHTA and CDR2 is FQGNSA. CDR3 loop: CASSLWGQGDQPQHF. CDR3 sequence (DNA): TGTGCCAGCAGCCTTTGGGGACAGGGGGATCAGCCCCAGCATTTT. The full variable domain, in which reference TRBV7-2 and TRBJ1-5 provide the parts outside the CDR3, is GAGVSQSPSNKVTEKGKDVELRCDPISGHTALYWYRQSLGQGLEFLIYFQGNSAPDKSGLPSDRFSAERTGGSVSTLTIQRTQQEDSAVYLCASSLWGQGDQPQHFGDGTRLSIL.

The rearrangement links TRBV12-3 or TRBV12-4 to TRBJ2-5, with 8 nucleotides matching TRBD1. V trimming: 7 bases; J trimming: 5 bases; junction bases outside the gene matches: 15. This CDR3 comprises 16 residues. The CDR3 here is CASNEATGGLWETQYF. CDR3 nucleotides: TGTGCCAGCAATGAGGCAACAGGGGGGTTGTGGGAGACCCAGTACTTC.

This clonotype was recorded a few times. V usage is TRBV29-1 and J usage is TRBJ2-3; D may be TRBD2 (6 bases). Trimming left V 4 bases short and J 8 bases short, with 16 bases between. Germline values: CDR1 SQVTM, CDR2 ANQGSEA. The CDR3 has 13 residues. CDR3 coding DNA: TGCAGCGTTGGGGACGGGGGTGCGCGTACGCAGTATTTT. This gives the protein CSVGDGGARTQYF.

The chain carries TRBV11-2 and TRBJ2-3; 7 bases agree with TRBD1. Germline CDR1 reads SGHAT; CDR2 reads FQNNGV. The CDR3 sequence is 16 residues long. Trimming took 5 bases from V and 4 from J; bases not matched to a gene: 12. CDR3 DNA: TGTGCCAGCAGCCCTAGCCCCTACAGGGGATCAGATACGCAGTATTTT. As protein: CASSPSPYRGSDTQYF.

This chain uses TRBV20-1 with TRBJ1-1; tentatively, D is TRBD1 (5 bases). V shed 5 bases and J shed 5 bases, with 9 bases lying between them. The CDR3 extends over 11 amino acids. The germline V gene has CDR1 DFQATT and CDR2 SNEGSKA (reference sequence). In DNA form, the CDR3 reads TGCAGTGCTGAAGAGGGGACTGAAGCTTTCTTT. It translates to CSAEEGTEAFF.

The CDR3 sequence is CASSPTPDRLNYGYTF. CDR3 sequence (DNA): TGTGCCAGCAGCCCAACCCCGGACAGACTTAACTATGGCTACACCTTC. The gene calls are TRBV7-2 and TRBJ1-2; a possible D gene is TRBD1 (6 bases). The CDR3 consists of 16 residues. V gave up 5 bases and J gave up 1 base, with 17 bases separating them. Germline loops: CDR1 SGHTA, CDR2 FQGNSA.